One and the same sample provided the 2 T cell receptor beta chains below, sequenced in a study of blood T cell repertoires in COVID-19. Measured with immunoSEQ multiplex PCR; TCRdb has only the in-frame clones, and not every one. Altogether about 150,000 clones are present, around nine tenths being singletons, with the ten largest covering approximately 2.4%. The sample consisted of peripheral blood. These receptors came from a woman between 65 and 79 years old with acute or convalescent COVID-19.

The V and J genes are TRBV7-9 and TRBJ2-7; no firm D call. CDR1 is SEHNR and CDR2 is FQNEAQ in the germline V gene (reference sequence). CDR3 length equals 11 residues. Trimming removed 4 bases from V and 4 bases from J, with 5 bases in between. The CDR3 is CASSSEYEQYV. CDR3 coding DNA: TGTGCCAGCAGCTCAGAATACGAGCAGTACGTC.

V is TRBV5-1 and J is TRBJ2-5; D is undetermined. V was clipped by 1 base and J by 5 bases, with 6 bases between them. CDR3 length: 12 residues. The germline CDR1 and CDR2 sequences are SGHRS and YFSETQ. The CDR3 loop reads CASSLYSETQYF. The CDR3 nucleotides read TGCGCCAGCAGCTTGTACTCTGAGACCCAGTACTTC.